This T cell receptor beta chain came from a study of blood T cell repertoires in COVID-19 (dated by TCRdb to about 2020). In terms of the full investigation: Samples from collaborators originated in the United States, Italy and Spain and spanned both the acute and convalescent phases of COVID-19. The material from the prospective study consisted of cDNA or gDNA derived from T cells, B-cell-depleted T cells, or PBMCs. Subjects who had been exposed to COVID-19, were actively infected with it, or had recovered from it provided the deeply sampled blood TCRbeta repertoires that made up the dataset. A freely available public database, intended as a resource for researchers studying the immune response to SARS-CoV-2, is where the repertoires were released. Samples came from the ongoing ImmuneRACE study (first 160 participants) plus 1,254 subjects from 6 global collaborators. Sample metadata almost always included a de-identified subject ID, COVID-19 status, age in years and sex. Where available, HLA class I and class II types were taken from metadata supplied by the sample provider and were not determined by assay-based typing. Results and caveats for the whole study, not just this receptor: How much clinical and demographic metadata was included differed by source and by participant, and the metadata was provided uncurated.

Participants in the prospective study were enrolled through a virtual design, were aged roughly 18 to 100 years, and lived in 24 United States geographic areas. To assign participants to cohorts, the prospective study relied on clinical history that participants themselves reported in a screening survey and a study questionnaire. Recovered participants in ImmuneRACE Cohort 3 were defined by two consecutive negative NP/OP PCR tests, clearance by a healthcare professional, or resolution of symptoms. In the prospective study, mobile phlebotomists collected whole blood, serum and a nasopharyngeal or oropharyngeal swab from each participant. Over a roughly two-month period, participants in the prospective study had the option of providing additional blood draws and questionnaires. Before DNA extraction, blood samples from the prospective study were shipped at room temperature or frozen. CDR3 length: 15 amino acids, cysteine to phenylalanine. The retained sequence is limited to the CDR3, 45 bases, with the frame set at the first base. V ends up 7 bases short and J 2 bases short, with an unmatched junction base count of 5. Via the germline V gene (reference sequence), CDR1 is LNHDA and CDR2 SQIVND.

TCRbeta CDR3 regions were amplified from genomic DNA by means of the immunoSEQ Assay, a bias-controlled multiplex PCR. Turning to the authors' computational methods: Within the assay, amplification of reference gene primers was used to estimate how many nucleated cells each sample contained. To quantify the absolute abundance of each unique TCRbeta CDR3 rearrangement, sequence reads were collapsed and filtered. Productive Simpson clonality was computed per sample as the square root of Simpson's diversity index over productive rearrangements. The table was pulled from immuneACCESS by TCRdb, which kept in-frame rearrangements only. Such tables lose some clones; where checked, under half of the loss comes from unresolved V genes, and the rest has no known cause. V, J and clone size reflect that table, while D and trimming were determined from the DNA. Within this sample are about 140,000 clones, with around four fifths of them counted one time only. The ten top clones hold more than 5% of the sample.

Note on this clone: Its antigen is unknown. No much larger clonotype is one base removed from it; base qualities were not supplied.

The sequenced sample was PBMCs or T cells enriched from blood (not recorded which). This sequence originates from a woman between 35 and 50 years old who had recovered from COVID-19. The rearrangement combines TRBV19 with TRBJ2-3; 11 middle bases align to TRBD1. Here is the DNA: TGTGCCAGTAAGGCGGGACAGGGGGACACAGATACGCAGTATTTT. Its coded protein is CASKAGQGDTDTQYF.